A single TCR beta chain is shown here with its context. Its antigen is currently unknown. This sample was taken from a study of blood T cells in healthy people across ages. Notes on the study in general: Higher diversity and more naive CD4+ cells were features of long-lived donors, compared to aged donors.

The germline CDR1 and CDR2 sequences are SGHRS and YFSETQ. The CDR3 contains 14 residues. With 4 bases removed from V and 10 bases from J, the gap between germline ends came to 15 bases. For the second PCR, which ran for roughly 6 to 12 cycles, a sample-barcoded 5' primer and a J-beta primer mix were used. TCRdb called the 5' RACE reads again in MiXCR, with one record for every CDR3 protein. Of approximately 1.5 million distinct CDR3 sequences in the sample, roughly 43% are singletons; the top ten hold 4%. This clonotype was obtained from a young woman in good health. The material sequenced was blood. The V call is TRBV5-1, the J call TRBJ1-6, with D uncertain. In DNA form, the CDR3 reads TGCGCCAGCAGCGGACCGCGGGAATTCTCACCCCTCCACTTT. Translation gives CASSGPREFSPLHF.